These T cell receptor beta chains were read from a single sample in a study of monozygotic twins with inflammatory bowel disease. TCRdb re-analyzed the 5' RACE reads; it lists each CDR3 protein once, without DNA. The repertoire shows about 110,000 distinct CDR3 sequences; the top ten hold roughly 12%. The sample was blood. These receptors were taken from a human donor with ulcerative colitis or Crohn's disease, or a healthy co-twin of an affected twin (not recorded which). Each CDR3 is given with its conserved first and last residue. Fields, in order: J gene, V gene, CDR3 protein.

>TRBJ2-7|TRBV7-2
CASSFGGTGYYEQYF
>TRBJ2-1|TRBV15
CATSRAGGEQFF
>TRBJ1-3|TRBV6-5
CASSYSWGENTIYF
>TRBJ2-7|TRBV27
CASSLVPYTSGRSHEQYF
>TRBJ2-7|TRBV28
CASSFVESSYEQYF
>TRBJ2-3|TRBV11-1
CASSKLAGDPTSTDTQYF
>TRBJ2-7|TRBV28
CASSFSPRGDEQYF
>TRBJ2-1|TRBV12-3/TRBV12-4
CASSLETQGNSYNEQFF
>TRBJ2-7|TRBV5-1
CASSLGSNEQYF
>TRBJ1-1|TRBV20-1
CSARTVPSEAFF